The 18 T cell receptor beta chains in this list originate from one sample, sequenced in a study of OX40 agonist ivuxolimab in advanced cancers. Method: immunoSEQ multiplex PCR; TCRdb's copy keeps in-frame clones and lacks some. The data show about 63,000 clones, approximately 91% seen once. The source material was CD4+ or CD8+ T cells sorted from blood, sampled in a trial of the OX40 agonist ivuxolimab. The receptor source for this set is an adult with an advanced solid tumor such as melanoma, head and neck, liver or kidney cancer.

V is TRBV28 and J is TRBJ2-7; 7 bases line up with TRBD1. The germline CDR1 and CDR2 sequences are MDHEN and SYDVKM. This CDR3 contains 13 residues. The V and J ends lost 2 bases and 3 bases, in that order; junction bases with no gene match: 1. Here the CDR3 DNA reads TGTGCCAGCAGTTTAAACAGGGGCTACGAGCAGTACTTC. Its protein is CASSLNRGYEQYF.

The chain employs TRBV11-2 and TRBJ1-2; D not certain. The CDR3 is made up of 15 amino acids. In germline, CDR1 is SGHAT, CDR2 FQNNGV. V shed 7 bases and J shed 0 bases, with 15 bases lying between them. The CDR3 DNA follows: TGTGCCAGCACCCAATGGCAACAAGCTAACTATGGCTACACCTTC. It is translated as CASTQWQQANYGYTF.

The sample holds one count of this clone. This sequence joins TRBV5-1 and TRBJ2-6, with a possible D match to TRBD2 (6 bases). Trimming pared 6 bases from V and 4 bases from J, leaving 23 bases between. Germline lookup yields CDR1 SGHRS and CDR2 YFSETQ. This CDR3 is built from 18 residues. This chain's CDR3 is CASTKGRKDVLGANVLTF. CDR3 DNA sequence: TGCGCCAGCACTAAGGGGAGGAAAGATGTCCTCGGGGCCAACGTCCTGACTTTC. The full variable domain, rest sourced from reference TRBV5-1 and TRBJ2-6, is KAGVTQTPRYLIKTRGQQVTLSCSPISGHRSVSWYQQTPGQGLQFLFEYFSETQRNKGNFPGRFSGRQFSNSRSEMNVSTLELGDSALYLCASTKGRKDVLGANVLTFGAGSRLTVL.

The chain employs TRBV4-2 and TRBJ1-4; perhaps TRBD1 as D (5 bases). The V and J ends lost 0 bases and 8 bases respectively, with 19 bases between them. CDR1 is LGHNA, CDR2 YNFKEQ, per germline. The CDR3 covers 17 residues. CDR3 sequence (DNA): TGTGCCAGCAGCCAAGATCCGGAGACAGATAAGGAAGAAAAACTGTTTTTT. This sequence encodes CASSQDPETDKEEKLFF.

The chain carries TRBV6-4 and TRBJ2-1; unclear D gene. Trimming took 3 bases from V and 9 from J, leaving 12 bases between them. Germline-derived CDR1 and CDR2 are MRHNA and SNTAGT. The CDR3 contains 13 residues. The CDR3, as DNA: TGTGCCAGCAGTGAGATCTCATCGCTTGAGCAGTTCTTC. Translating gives CASSEISSLEQFF.

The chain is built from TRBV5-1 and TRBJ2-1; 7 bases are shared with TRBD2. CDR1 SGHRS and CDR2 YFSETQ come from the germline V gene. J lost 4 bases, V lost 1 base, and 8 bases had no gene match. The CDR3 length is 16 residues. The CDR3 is CASSLTGSSGYNEQFF. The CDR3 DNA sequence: TGCGCCAGCAGCTTGACGGGTTCTAGCGGTTACAATGAGCAGTTCTTC.

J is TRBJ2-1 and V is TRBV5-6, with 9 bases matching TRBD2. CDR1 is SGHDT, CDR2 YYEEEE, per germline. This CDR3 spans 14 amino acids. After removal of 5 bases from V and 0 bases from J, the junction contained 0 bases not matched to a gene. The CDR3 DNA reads TGTGCCAGCAGACTAGCGGGCTCCTACAATGAGCAGTTCTTC. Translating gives CASRLAGSYNEQFF.

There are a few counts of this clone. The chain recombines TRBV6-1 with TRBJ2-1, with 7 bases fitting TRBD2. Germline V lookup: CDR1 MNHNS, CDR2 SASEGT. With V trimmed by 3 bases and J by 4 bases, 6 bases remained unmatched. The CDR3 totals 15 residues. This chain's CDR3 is CASSDGGGVYNEQFF. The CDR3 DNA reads TGTGCCAGCAGTGACGGGGGAGGGGTTTACAATGAGCAGTTCTTC.

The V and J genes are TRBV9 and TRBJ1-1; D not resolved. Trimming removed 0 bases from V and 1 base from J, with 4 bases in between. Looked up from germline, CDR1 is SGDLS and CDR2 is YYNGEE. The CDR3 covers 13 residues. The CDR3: CASSVGSNTEAFF. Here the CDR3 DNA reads TGTGCCAGCAGCGTAGGGTCGAACACTGAAGCTTTCTTT.

The CDR3 is CASSLPGGGPNEQFF. The CDR3 nucleotides are TGTGCCAGCAGTTTACCTGGCGGAGGCCCCAATGAGCAGTTCTTC. This chain joins TRBV28 and TRBJ2-1; tentatively, D is TRBD2 (5 bases). Trimming removed 2 bases from V and 6 bases from J, with 14 bases in between. The germline V gene has CDR1 MDHEN and CDR2 SYDVKM. CDR3 length equals 15 residues.

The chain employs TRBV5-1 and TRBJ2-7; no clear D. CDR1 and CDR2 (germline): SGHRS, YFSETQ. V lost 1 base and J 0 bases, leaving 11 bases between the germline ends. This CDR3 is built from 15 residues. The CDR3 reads CASSLMGFHSYEQYF. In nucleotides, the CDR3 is TGCGCCAGCAGCTTGATGGGGTTTCACTCCTACGAGCAGTACTTC.

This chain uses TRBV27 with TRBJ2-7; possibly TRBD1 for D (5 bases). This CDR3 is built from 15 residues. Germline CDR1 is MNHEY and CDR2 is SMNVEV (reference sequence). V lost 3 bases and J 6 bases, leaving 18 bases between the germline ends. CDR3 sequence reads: CASSLGQKATSEQYF. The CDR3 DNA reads TGTGCCAGCAGTTTGGGGCAGAAAGCTACGAGCGAGCAGTACTTC.

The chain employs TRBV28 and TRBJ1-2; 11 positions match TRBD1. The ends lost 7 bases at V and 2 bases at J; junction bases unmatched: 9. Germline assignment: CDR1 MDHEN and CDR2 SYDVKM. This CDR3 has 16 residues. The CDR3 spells CASTLPGTGGNYGYTF. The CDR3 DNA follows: TGTGCCAGCACTCTCCCAGGGACAGGGGGGAACTATGGCTACACCTTC.

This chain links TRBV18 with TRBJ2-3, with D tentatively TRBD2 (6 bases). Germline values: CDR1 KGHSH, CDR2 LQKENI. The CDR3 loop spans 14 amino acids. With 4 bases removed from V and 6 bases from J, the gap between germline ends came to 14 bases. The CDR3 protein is CASSLGTGGDTQYF. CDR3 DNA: TGTGCCAGCTCACTGGGGACCGGAGGGGATACGCAGTATTTT.

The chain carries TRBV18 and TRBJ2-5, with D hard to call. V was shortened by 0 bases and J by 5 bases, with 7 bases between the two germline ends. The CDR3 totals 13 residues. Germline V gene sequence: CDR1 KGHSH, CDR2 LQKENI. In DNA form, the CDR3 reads TGTGCCAGCTCACCACCAGGGCCGGAGACCCAGTACTTC. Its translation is CASSPPGPETQYF.

CDR3 protein: CASSFQGGVYEQYF. In DNA, the CDR3 is TGTGCCAGCAGTTTCCAGGGAGGGGTCTACGAGCAGTACTTC. The V gene is TRBV27, the J gene TRBJ2-7, with 7 bases that match TRBD2. V was clipped by 3 bases and J by 3 bases; unmatched bases: 5. Germline V gene sequence: CDR1 MNHEY, CDR2 SMNVEV (reference sequence). The CDR3 runs 14 residues.

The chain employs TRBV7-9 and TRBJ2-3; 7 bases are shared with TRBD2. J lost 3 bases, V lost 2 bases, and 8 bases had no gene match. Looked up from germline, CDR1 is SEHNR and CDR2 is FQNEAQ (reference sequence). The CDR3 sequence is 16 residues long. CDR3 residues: CASSLFGGSRTDTQYF. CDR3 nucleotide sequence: TGTGCCAGCAGCTTATTTGGCGGGAGCAGGACAGATACGCAGTATTTT.

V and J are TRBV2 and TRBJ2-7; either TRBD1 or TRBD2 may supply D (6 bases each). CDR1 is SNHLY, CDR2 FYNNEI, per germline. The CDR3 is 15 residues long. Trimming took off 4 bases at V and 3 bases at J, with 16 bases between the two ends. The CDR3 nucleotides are TGTGCCAGCAGTGCCTTAAGGGGGGATGGCTACGAGCAGTACTTC. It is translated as CASSALRGDGYEQYF.